Shown below are 10 T cell receptor beta chains from a single sample sequenced in a study of blood T cell repertoires in COVID-19. The method was immunoSEQ multiplex PCR; TCRdb's version includes in-frame clones alone and lacks a portion of them. Of a few hundred thousand clones in the sample, 80% to 90% were seen once. Sequenced sample: PBMCs or T cells enriched from blood (not recorded which). The receptors come from a middle-aged woman with acute COVID-19.

V is TRBV28 and J is TRBJ2-5; 7 nucleotides match TRBD1. V gave up 6 bases and J gave up 1 base; unmatched junction bases: 2. CDR1 is MDHEN, CDR2 SYDVKM, per germline. The CDR3 runs 13 residues. In nucleotides, the CDR3 is TGTGCCAGCAGCCGGGACAGCCAAGAGACCCAGTACTTC. Translated, it gives CASSRDSQETQYF.

The V gene is TRBV4-2, the J gene TRBJ1-6; perhaps TRBD1 as D (6 bases). The V end was cut by 0 bases, the J end by 14 bases, with 20 bases between. The germline CDR1 and CDR2 sequences are LGHNA and YNFKEQ. The CDR3 extends over 16 amino acids. CDR3 region: CASSQDWGQGSGSLHF. CDR3 DNA: TGTGCCAGCAGCCAAGATTGGGGGCAGGGGTCGGGATCCCTCCACTTT.

The chain combines TRBV7-3 with TRBJ1-1; 8 positions match TRBD1. There are 13 residues in the CDR3. V lost 4 bases and J lost 8; bases outside the gene matches: 6. Germline CDR1 SGHTA, CDR2 FQGTGA. Here the CDR3 reads CASSSGQGGEAFF. The CDR3 DNA reads as TGTGCCAGCAGCTCCGGACAGGGCGGGGAAGCTTTCTTT.

The gene calls are TRBV19 and TRBJ2-7; D is unclear. The germline gives CDR1 LNHDA, CDR2 SQIVND (reference sequence). The CDR3 has 14 amino acids. The ends were cut back, 4 bases at V and 3 bases at J, with 13 bases in the middle. In DNA, the CDR3 is TGTGCCAGTAGTAAGCCAGGATTAATCTACGAGCAGTACTTC. Translation: CASSKPGLIYEQYF.

This sequence joins TRBV3-1 (or the pseudogene TRBV3-2) and TRBJ1-5; 11 bases map to TRBD1. The V and J ends lost 4 bases and 2 bases, in that order; junction bases with no gene match: 7. This CDR3 region has 17 residues. Germline lookup yields CDR1 LGHDT and CDR2 YNNKEL (reference sequence). This chain's CDR3 is CASSPDRGQVGNQPQHF. CDR3 DNA: TGTGCCAGCAGCCCGGACAGGGGGCAGGTGGGCAATCAGCCCCAGCATTTT.

The genes are TRBV27 and TRBJ1-1; TRBD1 agrees at 9 bases. V shed 6 bases and J 2 bases; nucleotides not matched to a gene: 7. CDR3 length equals 15 residues. Germline values: CDR1 MNHEY, CDR2 SMNVEV (reference sequence). The chain's CDR3 is CASSSLGQGNTEAFF. The CDR3 DNA follows: TGTGCCAGCAGCTCACTGGGACAGGGAAACACTGAAGCTTTCTTT.

This clone has only one observation. V gene TRBV28 combines with J gene TRBJ2-7, with D unclear. CDR1 is MDHEN and CDR2 is SYDVKM in the germline V gene. The V and J ends lost 5 bases and 0 bases respectively, with 8 bases between them. The CDR3 loop spans 13 amino acids. The chain's CDR3 is CASSGDISYEQYF. In DNA form, the CDR3 reads TGTGCCAGCAGTGGCGACATCTCCTACGAGCAGTACTTC.

J is TRBJ1-1 and V is TRBV28, with 8 bases aligning to TRBD1. Germline V lookup: CDR1 MDHEN, CDR2 SYDVKM. Trimming removed 4 bases from V and 10 bases from J; junction bases left unmatched: 11. The CDR3 consists of 14 residues. CDR3 in amino acids: CASSSEGQGRGAFF. In nucleotides, the CDR3 is TGTGCCAGCAGTTCGGAAGGACAGGGCCGGGGAGCTTTCTTT. The complete variable domain, with remaining parts taken from reference TRBV28 and TRBJ1-1, reads DVKVTQSSRYLVKRTGEKVFLECVQDMDHENMFWYRQDPGLGLRLIYFSYDVKMKEKGDIPEGYSVSREKKERFSLILESASTNQTSMYLCASSSEGQGRGAFFGQGTRLTVV.

The chain employs TRBV19 and TRBJ2-4; 7 bases map to TRBD1. This CDR3 comprises 15 residues. J gave up 4 bases and V 1 base, and 4 bases lay outside the gene matches. Germline CDR1 is LNHDA and CDR2 is SQIVND (reference sequence). The CDR3 nucleotides read TGTGCCAGTAGTATAGGGGGACAGACTAAAAACATTCAGTACTTC. It translates to CASSIGGQTKNIQYF.

The V call is TRBV3-1 (or the pseudogene TRBV3-2), the J call TRBJ1-4; 9 nucleotides line up with TRBD1. The CDR3 is made up of 14 amino acids. Germline values: CDR1 LGHDT, CDR2 YNNKEL (reference sequence). V lost 4 bases, J lost 5 bases, and 2 bases stayed unmatched. In DNA, the CDR3 is TGTGCCAGCAGCCTCGGGACAGGGAATGAAAAACTGTTTTTT. Protein product: CASSLGTGNEKLFF.